The rows below give T cell receptor beta chains drawn from one sample of a study of T cell repertoires in cytomegalovirus infection. TCRdb reprocessed the reads with MiXCR, giving one entry per CDR3 protein. Counted here are 150,000 to 200,000 distinct CDR3 sequences, approximately 14% occurring once; the ten biggest clones make up 25% to 30%. The specimen sequenced was PBMCs. The receptor set was obtained from a human donor in good health (CMV status not recorded). Some clones in this sample may be carry-over from other donors' samples. Both conserved end residues are part of each CDR3. The order of the fields is CDR3 protein, CDR3 DNA, clone size, D gene, V gene, CDR3 length, J gene. A D gene is named only where the DNA matches it firmly. Some rows mark clone size as missing; the rest say once, few, many or name a class of expanded clone.

CDR3: CASSFGGANEQFF
DNA: TGTGCCAGCAGCTTCGGGGGGGCGAATGAGCAGTTCTTC
size: many
D: TRBD2
V: TRBV7-9
length: 13
J: TRBJ2-1

CDR3: CASSLRDISYEQYF
DNA: TGTGCCAGCAGCCTGAGGGACATCTCCTACGAGCAGTACTTC
size: many
D: NA
V: TRBV7-2
length: 14
J: TRBJ2-7

CDR3: CASSEVAGFPGELFF
DNA: TGTGCCAGCAGTGAAGTGGCAGGATTTCCCGGGGAGCTGTTTTTT
size: NA
D: NA
V: TRBV2
length: 15
J: TRBJ2-2

CDR3: CAISGQAAEAFF
DNA: TGTGCCATCAGTGGGCAAGCGGCTGAAGCTTTCTTT
size: many
D: NA
V: TRBV10-3
length: 12
J: TRBJ1-1

CDR3: CASSEGGNRNQPQHF
DNA: TGTGCCAGCAGTGAGGGAGGGAATAGGAATCAGCCCCAGCATTTT
size: few
D: NA
V: TRBV6-5
length: 15
J: TRBJ1-5

CDR3: CAISDGQRNEQFF
DNA: TGTGCCATCAGTGACGGCCAGCGCAATGAGCAGTTCTTC
size: few
D: NA
V: TRBV10-3
length: 13
J: TRBJ2-1

CDR3: CASSLGRTSGHEQYF
DNA: TGTGCCAGCAGCTTGGGGCGGACCAGCGGTCACGAGCAGTACTTC
size: NA
D: NA
V: TRBV5-6
length: 15
J: TRBJ2-7

CDR3: CSASTGVNSPLHF
DNA: TGCAGCGCCTCGACAGGGGTTAATTCACCCCTCCACTTT
size: NA
D: TRBD1
V: TRBV29-1
length: 13
J: TRBJ1-6

CDR3: CSASGTTFEQYF
DNA: TGCAGTGCTAGCGGGACTACTTTCGAGCAGTACTTC
size: NA
D: TRBD2
V: TRBV20-1
length: 12
J: TRBJ2-7

CDR3: CSAEGAYSYNEQFF
DNA: TGCAGTGCCGAGGGGGCATACTCCTACAATGAGCAGTTCTTC
size: many
D: TRBD1
V: TRBV20-1
length: 14
J: TRBJ2-1

CDR3: CSAREGHPTQETQYF
DNA: TGCAGTGCTAGAGAAGGACACCCGACCCAAGAGACCCAGTACTTC
size: few
D: NA
V: TRBV20-1
length: 15
J: TRBJ2-5

CDR3: CSAGLAGGSPYEQYF
DNA: TGCAGTGCTGGGCTAGCGGGGGGCTCCCCCTACGAGCAGTACTTC
size: few
D: TRBD2
V: TRBV20-1
length: 15
J: TRBJ2-7

CDR3: CAIRGLAVYNEQFF
DNA: TGTGCCATCAGGGGACTAGCGGTGTACAATGAGCAGTTCTTC
size: NA
D: TRBD2
V: TRBV10-3
length: 14
J: TRBJ2-1

CDR3: CASSHYSRAWNQPQHF
DNA: TGCGCCAGCAGTCACTACTCTCGGGCGTGGAATCAGCCCCAGCATTTT
size: NA
D: NA
V: TRBV23-1
length: 16
J: TRBJ1-5

CDR3: CASSTWDRGRPYEQYF
DNA: TGTGCCAGCAGCACATGGGACAGGGGGCGTCCCTACGAGCAGTACTTC
size: many
D: TRBD1
V: TRBV7-2
length: 16
J: TRBJ2-7

CDR3: CASSSKPQGNEQFF
DNA: TGTGCCAGCAGCTCAAAACCGCAGGGGAATGAGCAGTTCTTC
size: many
D: NA
V: TRBV7-8
length: 14
J: TRBJ2-1

CDR3: CATSSGLAGRLETQYF
DNA: TGTGCCACCAGCAGTGGACTAGCGGGACGGCTAGAGACCCAGTACTTC
size: NA
D: TRBD2
V: TRBV15
length: 16
J: TRBJ2-5

CDR3: CASSRQSGSLLYEQYF
DNA: TGTGCCAGCAGCCGACAGAGCGGGAGTCTCCTCTACGAGCAGTACTTC
size: few
D: TRBD2
V: TRBV11-1
length: 16
J: TRBJ2-7

CDR3: CASSLTGTTYEQYF
DNA: TGTGCCAGCAGCTTAACAGGGACCACCTACGAGCAGTACTTC
size: many
D: NA
V: TRBV7-9
length: 14
J: TRBJ2-7

CDR3: CASSLAGGRVEQFF
DNA: TGTGCCAGCAGCTTAGCGGGGGGCCGGGTTGAGCAGTTCTTC
size: many
D: NA
V: TRBV7-2
length: 14
J: TRBJ2-1

CDR3: CASSQDPFFYNEQFF
DNA: TGTGCCAGCAGCCAAGACCCCTTTTTTTACAATGAGCAGTTCTTC
size: many
D: NA
V: TRBV3-1
length: 15
J: TRBJ2-1

CDR3: CASSRLYNEQFF
DNA: TGTGCCAGCAGCCGACTCTACAATGAGCAGTTCTTC
size: NA
D: NA
V: TRBV5-6
length: 12
J: TRBJ2-1

CDR3: CASSQVWGENTEAFF
DNA: TGCGCCAGCAGCCAAGTATGGGGGGAGAACACTGAAGCTTTCTTT
size: NA
D: NA
V: TRBV4-1
length: 15
J: TRBJ1-1

CDR3: CSVLSGDSYEQYF
DNA: TGCAGCGTTTTAAGCGGAGACTCCTACGAGCAGTACTTC
size: NA
D: NA
V: TRBV29-1
length: 13
J: TRBJ2-7

CDR3: CASSQVEGIGAFF
DNA: TGTGCCAGCAGCCAAGTAGAGGGTATAGGAGCTTTCTTT
size: few
D: NA
V: TRBV4-2
length: 13
J: TRBJ1-1

CDR3: CSVVQGTRSGNTIYF
DNA: TGCAGCGTTGTACAGGGTACCCGCTCTGGAAACACCATATATTTT
size: NA
D: NA
V: TRBV29-1
length: 15
J: TRBJ1-3

CDR3: CASSDRSAKVTDTQYF
DNA: TGTGCCAGCAGTGACAGGTCCGCAAAGGTCACAGATACGCAGTATTTT
size: NA
D: NA
V: TRBV25-1
length: 16
J: TRBJ2-3

CDR3: CASSLKGLIGSYEQYF
DNA: TGTGCCAGCAGTTTAAAGGGACTCATCGGCTCCTACGAGCAGTACTTC
size: NA
D: NA
V: TRBV28
length: 16
J: TRBJ2-7

CDR3: CAISDRVSSNQPQHF
DNA: TGTGCCATCAGTGATAGGGTGTCTAGCAATCAGCCCCAGCATTTT
size: few
D: NA
V: TRBV10-3
length: 15
J: TRBJ1-5

CDR3: CSVRFGSGYTF
DNA: TGCAGCGTTCGGTTTGGGTCTGGCTACACCTTC
size: few
D: NA
V: TRBV29-1
length: 11
J: TRBJ1-2

CDR3: CASSLVGGADTQYF
DNA: TGTGCCAGCAGCTTAGTTGGGGGGGCGGATACGCAGTATTTT
size: many
D: NA
V: TRBV7-2
length: 14
J: TRBJ2-3

CDR3: CASSQQGASTEAFF
DNA: TGTGCCAGCAGCCAACAGGGGGCGAGCACTGAAGCTTTCTTT
size: few
D: TRBD1
V: TRBV7-9
length: 14
J: TRBJ1-1

CDR3: CASSFRGLRQETQYF
DNA: TGTGCCAGCAGTTTCCGCGGGCTTCGGCAAGAGACCCAGTACTTC
size: NA
D: NA
V: TRBV12-3/TRBV12-4
length: 15
J: TRBJ2-5

CDR3: CSVMTGGRGEQYF
DNA: TGCAGCGTCATGACAGGGGGACGTGGGGAGCAGTACTTC
size: NA
D: TRBD1
V: TRBV29-1
length: 13
J: TRBJ2-7

CDR3: CASSPPRGNSGYTF
DNA: TGTGCCAGTAGTCCCCCGAGAGGGAATAGTGGCTACACCTTC
size: NA
D: NA
V: TRBV19
length: 14
J: TRBJ1-2

CDR3: CASSLERGPNSNQPQHF
DNA: TGTGCCAGCAGCTTAGAGAGAGGGCCAAATAGCAATCAGCCCCAGCATTTT
size: many
D: NA
V: TRBV7-6
length: 17
J: TRBJ1-5

CDR3: CASSRFPGGDTKNIQYF
DNA: TGTGCCAGCAGCCGATTTCCCGGGGGGGATACCAAAAACATTCAGTACTTC
size: NA
D: TRBD2
V: TRBV7-3
length: 17
J: TRBJ2-4

CDR3: CASRPRDRGSNQPQHF
DNA: TGTGCCAGCAGACCCCGGGACAGGGGAAGCAATCAGCCCCAGCATTTT
size: many
D: TRBD1
V: TRBV7-2
length: 16
J: TRBJ1-5

CDR3: CASSDPGEGSREQYF
DNA: TGTGCCAGCAGTGACCCCGGAGAGGGGTCGCGCGAGCAGTACTTC
size: few
D: NA
V: TRBV28
length: 15
J: TRBJ2-7

CDR3: CASSLLGAGEAFF
DNA: TGTGCCAGCAGTCTACTAGGGGCTGGTGAAGCTTTCTTT
size: NA
D: NA
V: TRBV28
length: 13
J: TRBJ1-1

CDR3: CASRARVDTEAFF
DNA: TGTGCCAGCAGGGCCAGGGTTGACACTGAAGCTTTCTTT
size: few
D: NA
V: TRBV7-3
length: 13
J: TRBJ1-1